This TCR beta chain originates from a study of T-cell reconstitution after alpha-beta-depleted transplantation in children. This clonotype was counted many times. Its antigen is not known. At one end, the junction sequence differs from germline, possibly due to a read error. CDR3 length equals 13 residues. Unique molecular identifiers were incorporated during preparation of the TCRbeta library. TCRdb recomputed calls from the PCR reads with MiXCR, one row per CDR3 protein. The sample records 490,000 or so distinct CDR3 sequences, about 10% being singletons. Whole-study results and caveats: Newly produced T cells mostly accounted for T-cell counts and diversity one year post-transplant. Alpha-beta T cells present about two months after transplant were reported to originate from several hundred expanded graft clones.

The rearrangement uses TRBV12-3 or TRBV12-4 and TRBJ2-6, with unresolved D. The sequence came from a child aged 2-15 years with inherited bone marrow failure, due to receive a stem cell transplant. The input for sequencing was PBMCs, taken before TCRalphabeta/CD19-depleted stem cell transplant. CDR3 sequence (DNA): TGTGCCAGCAGCTTAGCTGGGGCCAACGTCCTGACTTTC. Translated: CASSLAGANVLTF.